Listed below are T cell receptor beta chains from one sample, sequenced in a study of PD-1 blockade in classical Hodgkin lymphoma. Produced via immunoSEQ multiplex PCR; TCRdb's table is partial and in-frame only. The sample lists over 25,000 clones; around nine tenths were seen once. Sample: CD8+ T cells from blood, taken at baseline. The receptors originated from a human donor with classical Hodgkin lymphoma. CDR3s include the opening cysteine and the closing phenylalanine or tryptophan. The D gene is left open where the match is weak. Size tells how often a clone was seen (once, few, many) or the class of an expanded clone, and some rows leave it out.

J gene,V gene,clone size,D gene,CDR3 DNA,CDR3 protein
TRBJ2-4,TRBV29-1,.,.,TGCAGCGTTGAGGTTGGGCAGGTTTTAGCCAAAAACATTCAGTACTTC,CSVEVGQVLAKNIQYF
TRBJ2-3,TRBV27,.,TRBD1,TGTGCCAGCACTACAGGGGGCACAGATACGCAGTATTTT,CASTTGGTDTQYF
TRBJ1-1,TRBV13,.,TRBD1,TGTGCCAGCAGCTGGGAGGACAGGCGTGAAGCTTTCTTT,CASSWEDRREAFF
TRBJ1-1,TRBV10-3,.,.,TGTGCCATCTTATTTACTTCCACCCGGGGGACTGAAGCTTTCTTT,CAILFTSTRGTEAFF
TRBJ1-4,TRBV15,once,.,TGTGCCACCAGCCGCTTGACAACTACGGGTGAAAAACTGTTTTTT,CATSRLTTTGEKLFF
TRBJ1-5,TRBV6-5,.,.,TGTGCCAGCAGTTACTCGAAGGACAGTAGCAATCAGCCCCAGCATTTT,CASSYSKDSSNQPQHF
TRBJ2-2,TRBV18,.,.,TGTGCCAGCTCACCTACTCGGGCAGGTACCGGGGAGCTGTTTTTT,CASSPTRAGTGELFF
TRBJ2-1,TRBV5-4,.,.,TGTGCCAGCAGCTTGTCCAGGGGGGGCAATGAGCAGTTCTTC,CASSLSRGGNEQFF
TRBJ2-7,TRBV28,.,TRBD2,TGTGCCAGCAGTTCCCCCGTGCCCTCTAGCGGGAGGAGGTCCTACGAGCAGTACTTC,CASSSPVPSSGRRSYEQYF
TRBJ2-1,TRBV6-4,.,TRBD2,TGTGCCAGCAGTGATAGTATGGGACTAGCGGGCTCCTACAATGAGCAGTTCTTC,CASSDSMGLAGSYNEQFF
TRBJ2-5,TRBV9,.,.,TGTGCCAGCAGCGGTGGTGAGACCCAGTACTTC,CASSGGETQYF
TRBJ2-1,TRBV9,.,.,TGTGCCAGCAGCTCCGAGGGGTCCTACAATGAGCAGTTCTTC,CASSSEGSYNEQFF
TRBJ2-3,TRBV27,.,.,TGTGCCAGCAGTTTGGCAGGGAGCACAGATACGCAGTATTTT,CASSLAGSTDTQYF
TRBJ1-1,TRBV6-4,.,TRBD1,TGTGCCAGCAGTGACTCAGAAGGTCAGGGGGCGAAAGCTTTCTTT,CASSDSEGQGAKAFF
TRBJ2-7,TRBV5-6,.,TRBD1,TGTGCCAGCAGCTATACACCGGGACAGTACTACGAGCAGTACTTC,CASSYTPGQYYEQYF
TRBJ1-4,TRBV27,.,TRBD1,TGTGCCAGCACCCCGTCCATCAGGGGGGCTAATGAAAAACTGTTTTTT,CASTPSIRGANEKLFF
TRBJ2-2,TRBV27,.,.,TGTGCCAGCAGCCACGGATACACCGGGGAGCTGTTTTTT,CASSHGYTGELFF
TRBJ2-7,TRBV7-9,once,TRBD2,TGTGCCAGCACACCCCGGACTAGCGGGGGATTCTCATCATTCTACGAGCAGTACTTC,CASTPRTSGGFSSFYEQYF
TRBJ2-7,TRBV28,.,.,TGTGCCAGCAGTTTCCAGTTTAATATCGGGTCTCTCGAGCAGTACTTC,CASSFQFNIGSLEQYF
TRBJ1-1,TRBV5-6,.,.,TGTGCCAGCAGCTTCGAAGTACCAGTTAAGAACACTGAAGCTTTCTTT,CASSFEVPVKNTEAFF